These 30 T cell receptor beta chains originate from one sample sequenced in a study of blood T cell repertoires in COVID-19. Profiled with immunoSEQ multiplex PCR; TCRdb holds only in-frame clones, not every one. This table holds more than 300,000 clones, 83% found once. Input material: PBMCs or T cells enriched from blood (not recorded which). The receptors originated from a woman between 50 and 59 years old who had recovered from COVID-19.

The chain carries TRBV27 and TRBJ2-1, with 8 bases fitting TRBD1. This CDR3 spans 13 amino acids. The germline CDR1 and CDR2 sequences are MNHEY and SMNVEV (reference sequence). V dropped 8 bases and J dropped 6; count of bases not matched to a gene: 6. The CDR3 nucleotides are TGTGCCAGCCGCCCCCAGGGGGCCAATGAGCAGTTCTTC. Amino acids: CASRPQGANEQFF.

The genes are TRBV9 and TRBJ2-1; tentative D call: TRBD1 (6 bases). Germline V gives CDR1 SGDLS, CDR2 YYNGEE. The CDR3 covers 13 residues. The ends were cut back, 0 bases at V and 10 bases at J, with 11 bases in the middle. The CDR3 spells CASSVAGAVEQFF. The CDR3 nucleotides are TGTGCCAGCAGCGTAGCAGGGGCCGTCGAGCAGTTCTTC. Together with reference TRBV9 and TRBJ2-1, the CDR3 gives the full variable domain: DSGVTQTPKHLITATGQRVTLRCSPRSGDLSVYWYQQSLDQGLQFLIQYYNGEERAKGNILERFSAQQFPDLHSELNLSSLELGDSALYFCASSVAGAVEQFFGPGTRLTVL.

The chain employs TRBV7-2 and TRBJ2-7; 10 bases map to TRBD2. The CDR3 totals 18 residues. The trim removed 1 base at V and 0 bases at J, leaving 9 bases unmatched. Germline V CDR1 and CDR2: SGHTA, FQGNSA. The CDR3: CASSLGLAGGPISYEQYF. The CDR3 DNA reads TGTGCCAGCAGCTTAGGGTTAGCGGGGGGCCCAATCTCCTACGAGCAGTACTTC.

This clone was counted a single time. This chain connects TRBV5-6 to TRBJ1-6; 9 bases agree with TRBD1. This CDR3 is built from 17 residues. The germline gives CDR1 SGHDT, CDR2 YYEEEE. V shed 4 bases and J 0 bases; nucleotides not matched to a gene: 5. The CDR3 DNA is TGTGCCAGCAGCAGATTACAGGGGGCCTCCTATAATTCACCCCTCCACTTT. This encodes CASSRLQGASYNSPLHF.

The gene calls are TRBV30 and TRBJ2-2, with D perhaps TRBD1 (6 bases). The CDR3 consists of 16 residues. V shed 3 bases and J shed 4 bases, with 18 bases lying between them. The germline CDR1 and CDR2 sequences are GTSNPN and SVGIG (reference sequence). The CDR3 DNA is TGTGCCTGGAGGCCGACAGGAAGGGAAGGCACCGGGGAGCTGTTTTTT. Encoded protein: CAWRPTGREGTGELFF.

The J gene is TRBJ2-5, the V gene TRBV5-1; D is perhaps TRBD2 (6 bases). The CDR3 contains 14 residues. V gave up 5 bases and J gave up 5 bases, with 16 bases separating them. Germline V gene data show CDR1 as SGHRS and CDR2 as YFSETQ. The chain's CDR3 is CASSVDTRGETQYF. For the CDR3, the DNA is TGCGCCAGCAGTGTGGATACACGGGGGGAGACCCAGTACTTC.

CDR3: CASSGTGVNTEAFF. The CDR3 DNA sequence: TGTGCCAGCAGCGGCACAGGGGTAAACACTGAAGCTTTCTTT. The chain combines TRBV7-9 with TRBJ1-1; 7 bases are a match to TRBD1. Looked up from germline, CDR1 is SEHNR and CDR2 is FQNEAQ (reference sequence). This CDR3 comprises 14 residues. V lost 5 bases to trimming and J lost 2 bases; unmatched junction nucleotides: 5.

This chain uses TRBV2 with TRBJ1-1; D is perhaps TRBD1 (5 bases). V was pared by 5 bases and J by 6 bases, with 19 bases between. This CDR3 spans 15 amino acids. Germline V gene data show CDR1 as SNHLY and CDR2 as FYNNEI. The CDR3 here is CASSRNRLGASEAFF. The CDR3 bases are TGTGCCAGCAGTCGGAACCGTCTTGGGGCATCTGAAGCTTTCTTT.

This clone was seen a handful of times. The chain couples TRBV27 to TRBJ1-2, with 7 bases that match TRBD1. The CDR3 is 14 amino acids. V gave up 6 bases and J gave up 2 bases; unmatched junction bases: 6. CDR1 and CDR2 from the germline V gene are MNHEY and SMNVEV (reference sequence). Here the CDR3 DNA reads TGTGCCAGCAGCCCGACAGGGCCAAACTATGGCTACACCTTC. Its translation: CASSPTGPNYGYTF.

This clone was recorded once. The rearrangement joins TRBV30 to TRBJ1-3; the match to TRBD1 covers 8 bases. The J segment lost 9 bases and the V segment lost 1 base, leaving 5 bases of the junction unmatched. The CDR3 is made up of 13 amino acids. Germline CDR1 reads GTSNPN; CDR2 reads SVGIG (reference sequence). The DNA of the CDR3 is TGTGCCTGGAGTGCGGCAGGGACAGGCACCATATATTTT. Protein product: CAWSAAGTGTIYF.

The rearrangement links TRBV3-1 (or the pseudogene TRBV3-2) to TRBJ2-7; 7 bases match TRBD1. V trimming: 2 bases; J trimming: 0 bases; junction bases outside the gene matches: 4. Germline V gene sequence: CDR1 LGHDT, CDR2 YNNKEL (reference sequence). This CDR3 is built from 15 residues. Written as DNA, the CDR3 is TGTGCCAGCAGCCAACCTCGACAGGGCTCCTACGAGCAGTACTTC. Amino acid sequence: CASSQPRQGSYEQYF.

The chain combines TRBV3-1 (or the pseudogene TRBV3-2) with TRBJ2-5, with 9 bases fitting TRBD2. The V and J ends lost 0 bases and 5 bases, in that order; junction bases with no gene match: 4. This CDR3 is built from 15 residues. The V gene's germline CDR1 is LGHDT and CDR2 YNNKEL (reference sequence). This CDR3 is CASSQELAGVETQYF. The CDR3 DNA reads TGTGCCAGCAGCCAAGAGTTAGCGGGGGTTGAGACCCAGTACTTC.

The chain has TRBV7-9 and TRBJ1-2, with 7 bases matching TRBD1. Trimming removed 1 base from V and 7 bases from J; junction bases left unmatched: 3. Germline V gene sequence: CDR1 SEHNR, CDR2 FQNEAQ (reference sequence). The CDR3 consists of 13 residues. The CDR3 DNA reads TGTGCCAGCAGCTTAGGACAGGGCTCTGGCTACACCTTC. This encodes CASSLGQGSGYTF.

This sequence joins TRBV3-1 (or the pseudogene TRBV3-2) and TRBJ1-6; weak D call: TRBD1 (6 bases). Between the trimmed V and J ends, which lost 6 bases and 8 bases, there was a span of 8 bases. The V gene's germline CDR1 is LGHDT and CDR2 YNNKEL (reference sequence). The CDR3 has 12 amino acids. CDR3 sequence: CASSRTDSPLHF. In nucleotides, the CDR3 is TGTGCCAGCAGTCGGACAGATTCACCCCTCCACTTT.

V gene TRBV19 combines with J gene TRBJ1-4; 12 bases map to TRBD1. CDR1 LNHDA and CDR2 SQIVND come from the germline V gene (reference sequence). V shed 8 bases and J 7 bases; nucleotides not matched to a gene: 5. The CDR3 is 14 amino acids. This CDR3 is CASGTGGAGEKLFF. The CDR3 bases are TGTGCCAGTGGGACAGGGGGCGCGGGTGAAAAACTGTTTTTT.

V and J are TRBV13 and TRBJ1-2, with 8 bases fitting TRBD1. V lost 1 base and J lost 3; bases outside the gene matches: 7. CDR3 size: 16 residues. Looked up from germline, CDR1 is PRHDT and CDR2 is FYEKMQ (reference sequence). CDR3 protein: CASSLAGQGKYYGYTF. CDR3 in DNA: TGTGCCAGCAGCTTAGCCGGACAGGGTAAATACTATGGCTACACCTTC.

This chain joins TRBV4-2 and TRBJ1-5; the D is unclear. This CDR3 is 13 amino acids long. Germline assignment: CDR1 LGHNA and CDR2 YNFKEQ. V dropped 0 bases and J dropped 11 bases, with 11 bases sitting between them. CDR3 sequence reads: CASSQDERGAQHF. The CDR3 DNA sequence: TGTGCCAGCAGCCAAGATGAACGAGGAGCCCAGCATTTT.

The chain carries TRBV11-2 and TRBJ1-3; D not certain. Trimming removed 6 bases from V and 0 bases from J, with 12 bases in between. Germline CDR1 and CDR2: SGHAT and FQNNGV. The CDR3 is made up of 15 amino acids. The CDR3 protein is CASSFAASSGNTIYF. The CDR3 DNA is TGTGCCAGCAGTTTTGCGGCGAGCTCTGGAAACACCATATATTTT.

The chain is built from TRBV2 and TRBJ2-5, with 9 bases identical to TRBD1. Germline V gives CDR1 SNHLY, CDR2 FYNNEI. This CDR3 spans 13 amino acids. Losses at the gene ends were 5 bases for V and 5 bases for J; bases not matched to a gene: 3. In DNA, the CDR3 is TGTGCCAGCAGTTGGGACAGGGATGAGACCCAGTACTTC. It is translated as CASSWDRDETQYF.

J is TRBJ1-1 and V is TRBV5-5, with 9 bases fitting TRBD1. The trim removed 2 bases at V and 1 base at J, leaving 3 bases unmatched. Per germline, CDR1 SGHKS and CDR2 YYEKEE (reference sequence). The CDR3 extends over 15 amino acids. Here the CDR3 reads CASSFRGQGNTEAFF. DNA of the CDR3: TGTGCCAGCAGCTTCCGGGGACAGGGGAACACTGAAGCTTTCTTT.

The rearrangement links TRBV7-9 to TRBJ1-1, with a tentative D call TRBD1 (5 bases). This CDR3 comprises 16 residues. Trimming shortened V by 5 bases and J by 6 bases, and 22 bases separated the two germline ends. Germline loops: CDR1 SEHNR, CDR2 FQNEAQ (reference sequence). This CDR3 is CASSTLAGEQDAEAFF. As DNA, the CDR3 is TGTGCCAGCAGCACCCTCGCGGGGGAACAGGATGCTGAAGCTTTCTTT.

Comment on this clone: This sample includes further DNA sequences coding for the same CDR3. V is TRBV5-1 and J is TRBJ1-1, with D uncertain. With 0 bases removed from V and 2 bases from J, the gap between germline ends came to 5 bases. Per germline, CDR1 SGHRS and CDR2 YFSETQ. The CDR3 contains 13 residues. The CDR3 is CASSLGLNTEAFF. CDR3 sequence (DNA): TGCGCCAGCAGCTTGGGTCTTAACACTGAAGCTTTCTTT.

This chain joins TRBV7-9 and TRBJ2-1; D is perhaps TRBD1 (6 bases). Germline lookup yields CDR1 SEHNR and CDR2 FQNEAQ (reference sequence). The CDR3 is 13 residues long. With 0 bases removed from V and 9 bases from J, the gap between germline ends came to 9 bases. The CDR3 sequence is CASSLAGAVEQFF. The CDR3 nucleotides read TGTGCCAGCAGCTTAGCGGGGGCAGTTGAGCAGTTCTTC.

The chain combines TRBV19 with TRBJ1-5, with 7 bases aligning to TRBD1. The CDR3 is made up of 14 amino acids. V shed 7 bases and J 7 bases; nucleotides not matched to a gene: 10. Per the germline V gene, CDR1 is LNHDA and CDR2 is SQIVND (reference sequence). The CDR3 DNA sequence: TGTGCCAGTACCAGAGACAGGGTCCGGCAGCCCCAGCATTTT. Its protein is CASTRDRVRQPQHF.

The chain combines TRBV5-1 with TRBJ1-6, with TRBD1 as a possible D gene (6 bases). V was trimmed by 0 bases and J by 2 bases, leaving 9 bases between them. Germline CDR1 SGHRS, CDR2 YFSETQ. The length of the CDR3 is 16 residues. CDR3 region: CASSLAGGTYNSPLHF. DNA of the CDR3: TGCGCCAGCAGCTTGGCGGGGGGCACCTATAATTCACCCCTCCACTTT.

This chain connects TRBV5-6 to TRBJ1-2; 8 bases fit TRBD1. The V and J ends lost 3 bases and 7 bases, in that order; junction bases with no gene match: 5. Germline CDR1 is SGHDT and CDR2 is YYEEEE. CDR3 length equals 13 residues. The CDR3 region has the DNA TGTGCCAGCAGCTCGGACAGGGTAGGTGGCTACACCTTC. This sequence encodes CASSSDRVGGYTF.

The rearrangement joins TRBV4-1 to TRBJ1-1, with TRBD1 as a possible D gene (6 bases). The V gene's germline CDR1 is MGHRA and CDR2 YSYEKL. This CDR3 spans 16 amino acids. Deletions cut 5 bases from V and 0 bases from J, with 16 bases between. CDR3 bases: TGCGCCAGCAGCAAACTCCCGACAGGAGTGAACACTGAAGCTTTCTTT. This codes for CASSKLPTGVNTEAFF.

The chain couples TRBV19 to TRBJ1-1; D might be TRBD1 (5 bases). The CDR3 has 16 residues. V lost 3 bases to trimming and J lost 2 bases, with 16 bases between them. Germline V gives CDR1 LNHDA, CDR2 SQIVND (reference sequence). CDR3 protein: CASSIVRVVDNTEAFF. CDR3 DNA sequence: TGTGCCAGTAGTATTGTCAGGGTGGTTGATAACACTGAAGCTTTCTTT.

The rearrangement links TRBV5-6 to TRBJ2-7; TRBD1 might be the D (5 bases). This CDR3 has 15 residues. Trimming shortened V by 0 bases and J by 3 bases, and 13 bases separated the two germline ends. CDR1 and CDR2 (germline): SGHDT, YYEEEE. The CDR3 here is CASSLGQGSYYEQYF. The CDR3 nucleotides read TGTGCCAGCAGCTTGGGGCAGGGCAGTTACTACGAGCAGTACTTC. The complete variable domain, with remaining parts taken from reference TRBV5-6 and TRBJ2-7, reads DAGVTQSPTHLIKTRGQQVTLRCSPKSGHDTVSWYQQALGQGPQFIFQYYEEEERQRGNFPDRFSGHQFPNYSSELNVNALLLGDSALYLCASSLGQGSYYEQYFGPGTRLTVT.

The rearrangement uses TRBV11-3 and TRBJ1-1; maybe TRBD1 (6 bases). Germline-derived CDR1 and CDR2 are SGHNT and YENEEA. The CDR3 length is 15 residues. V gave up 5 bases and J gave up 0 bases, with 13 bases separating them. The chain's CDR3 is CASSLGQLMNTEAFF. CDR3 coding DNA: TGTGCCAGCAGCCTAGGACAGCTAATGAACACTGAAGCTTTCTTT.